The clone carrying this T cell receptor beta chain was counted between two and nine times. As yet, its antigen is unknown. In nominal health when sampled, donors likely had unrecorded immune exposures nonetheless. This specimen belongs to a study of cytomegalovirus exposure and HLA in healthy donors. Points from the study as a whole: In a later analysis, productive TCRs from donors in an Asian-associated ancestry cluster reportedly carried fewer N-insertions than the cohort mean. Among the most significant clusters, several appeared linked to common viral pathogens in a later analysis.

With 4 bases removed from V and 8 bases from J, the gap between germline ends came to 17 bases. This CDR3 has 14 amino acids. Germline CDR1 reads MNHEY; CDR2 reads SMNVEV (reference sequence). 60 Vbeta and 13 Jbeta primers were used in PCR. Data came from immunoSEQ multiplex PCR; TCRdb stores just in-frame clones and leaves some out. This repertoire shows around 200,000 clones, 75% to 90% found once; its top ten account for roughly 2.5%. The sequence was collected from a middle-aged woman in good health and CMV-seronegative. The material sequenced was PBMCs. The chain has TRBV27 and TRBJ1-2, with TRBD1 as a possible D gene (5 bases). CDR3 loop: CASSSDRSQKGYTF. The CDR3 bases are TGTGCCAGCAGTTCCGACAGATCCCAGAAAGGCTACACCTTC.